The 2 T cell receptor beta chains below were found in one sample sequenced in a study of blood T cell repertoires in COVID-19. TCRdb keeps only in-frame clones here, not all; method: immunoSEQ multiplex PCR. The table shows 450,000 to 500,000 clones, with around 85% occurring only once. Material: peripheral blood. Receptors were obtained from a human donor in a cohort sampled during active COVID-19.

V is TRBV7-2 and J is TRBJ1-1, with 9 bases lining up with TRBD1. V lost 6 bases, J lost 1 base, and 6 bases stayed unmatched. Germline-derived CDR1 and CDR2 are SGHTA and FQGNSA. The CDR3 runs to 15 residues. The CDR3 spells CASRAGQGGNTEAFF. DNA of the CDR3: TGTGCCAGCAGGGCGGGACAGGGCGGGAACACTGAAGCTTTCTTT.

CDR3 DNA: TGTGCCAGCTCACCCGGGGTGAGCAATCAGCCCCAGCATTTT. Translation: CASSPGVSNQPQHF. This chain uses TRBV18 with TRBJ1-5; D gene uncertain. CDR3 length: 14 residues. The V end was cut by 3 bases, the J end by 1 base, with 7 bases between. Germline V lookup: CDR1 KGHSH, CDR2 LQKENI.